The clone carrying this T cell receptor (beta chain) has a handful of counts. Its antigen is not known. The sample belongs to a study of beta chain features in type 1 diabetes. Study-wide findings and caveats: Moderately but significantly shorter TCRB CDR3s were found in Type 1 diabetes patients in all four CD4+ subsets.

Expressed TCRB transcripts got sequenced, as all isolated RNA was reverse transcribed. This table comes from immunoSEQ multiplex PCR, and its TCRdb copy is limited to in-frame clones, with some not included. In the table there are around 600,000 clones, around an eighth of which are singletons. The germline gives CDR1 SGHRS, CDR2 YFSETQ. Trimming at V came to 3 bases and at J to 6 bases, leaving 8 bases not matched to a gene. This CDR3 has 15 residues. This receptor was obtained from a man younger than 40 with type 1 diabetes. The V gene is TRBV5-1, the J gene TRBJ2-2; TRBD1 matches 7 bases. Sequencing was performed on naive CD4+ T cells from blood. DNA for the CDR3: TGCGCCAGCAGCTACTACCCCGACAGGGCCGGGGAGCTGTTTTTT. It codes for CASSYYPDRAGELFF.